A selection of T cell receptor beta chains follows, all from one sample in a study of CD8 T cells in Susac syndrome. TCRdb reprocessed the immunoSEQ multiplex PCR reads via MiXCR and lists one record per CDR3 protein. The profile shows approximately 190,000 distinct CDR3 sequences, approximately 96% of them singletons. The sequenced sample consisted of CD4+ T cells from PBMCs. These receptors were taken from a human donor with Susac syndrome. Both conserved end residues are part of each CDR3. Each record gives: D gene, J gene, V gene, clone size, CDR3 DNA, CDR3 protein. The D gene is left open where the match is weak. Clone size is given for some rows only: seen once, a few or many times, or a class if the clone is expanded.

TRBD2 TRBJ2-1 TRBV11-2 - TGTGCCAGCATCCCCCGACTAGCGGGGGTTTACAATGAGCAGTTCTTC CASIPRLAGVYNEQFF
- TRBJ1-5 TRBV30 - TGTGCCTGGAGTGTTTGGCAGAGCAATCAGCCCCAGCATTTT CAWSVWQSNQPQHF
- TRBJ1-1 TRBV18 - TGTGCCAGCTCATCAGCGGGACCCCCAAAGTCCACTGAAGCTTTCTTT CASSSAGPPKSTEAFF
- TRBJ2-7 TRBV12-3/TRBV12-4 - TGTGCCAGTACAGGCTCACCCTCCTACGAGCAGTACTTC CASTGSPSYEQYF
TRBD2 TRBJ2-3 TRBV25-1 - TGTGCCAGTTCTGAATTGGGGGAAAGCGGGGGCCTACAATATACAGATACGCAGTATTTT CASSELGESGGLQYTDTQYF
- TRBJ2-3 TRBV20-1 - TGCAGTGCTAGAGATGTGAGCCGGGGCACAGATACGCAGTATTTT CSARDVSRGTDTQYF
- TRBJ2-3 TRBV3-1 - TGTGCCAGCAGCCACCTAGGAACAGATACGCAGTATTTT CASSHLGTDTQYF
- TRBJ2-3 TRBV13 - TGTGCCAGCAGCTTAGACGGGATCCGCACAGATACGCAGTATTTT CASSLDGIRTDTQYF
TRBD2 TRBJ2-3 TRBV20-1 - TGCAGTGCTCCAGGACTAGCGGAAAGCACAGATACGCAGTATTTT CSAPGLAESTDTQYF
- TRBJ1-5 TRBV12-3/TRBV12-4 - TGTGCCAGCAGCCTAGCTGGCGCGGATCAGCCCCAGCATTTT CASSLAGADQPQHF
TRBD1 TRBJ1-1 TRBV7-2 - TGTGCCAGCAGCGACAGGGGAAAAGCGTCTTTCTTT CASSDRGKASFF
- TRBJ2-1 TRBV30 - TGTGCCTGGATACGGGGGCGGGGTGATTACAATGAGCAGTTCTTC CAWIRGRGDYNEQFF
TRBD1 TRBJ1-1 TRBV30 - TGTGCCTGGAGCCCGGACAGGCGCACTGAAGCTTTCTTT CAWSPDRRTEAFF
TRBD1 TRBJ2-1 TRBV28 - TGTGCCAGCAGTCCCAACGTCCCGGGACAGGGAGAGTCCTACAATGAGCAGTTCTTC CASSPNVPGQGESYNEQFF
- TRBJ2-7 TRBV10-3 - TGTGCCATCAGTGGGATTGGACCCACGCGCGAGCAGTACTTC CAISGIGPTREQYF
- TRBJ1-3 TRBV7-2 - TGTGCCAGCAGCCCCGCCGACGGAAACACCATATATTTT CASSPADGNTIYF
- TRBJ1-5 TRBV12-3/TRBV12-4 - TGTGCCAGCACCCAAGGGTCTGGGGGCTTTCAGCCCCAGCATTTT CASTQGSGGFQPQHF
TRBD1 TRBJ1-1 TRBV10-3 - TGTGCCACCCAAGGACAGGGGGAAGCTTTCTTT CATQGQGEAFF
- TRBJ2-5 TRBV29-1 - TGCAGCGGGCTGGGACCAGGGGAAGAGACCCAGTACTTC CSGLGPGEETQYF
- TRBJ1-5 TRBV6-1 - TGTGCCAGCAGTGAAGTGCAGGGTACCAATCAGCCCCAGCATTTT CASSEVQGTNQPQHF
- TRBJ1-1 TRBV29-1 once TGCAGCGTTGAGTGGCAGGCGGGCACTGAAGCTTTCTTT CSVEWQAGTEAFF
TRBD1 TRBJ1-5 TRBV2 - TGTGCCAGCACCTACGCAGGGGGGCTCGATCAGCCCCAGCATTTT CASTYAGGLDQPQHF
- TRBJ2-7 TRBV12-3/TRBV12-4 - TGTGCCAGCAGTCCTTCGGTCCGGGGGAACGAGCAGTACTTC CASSPSVRGNEQYF
- TRBJ2-2 TRBV3-1 - TGTGCCAGCAGACCTCGAAGAGGAGCCGGGGAGCTGTTTTTT CASRPRRGAGELFF